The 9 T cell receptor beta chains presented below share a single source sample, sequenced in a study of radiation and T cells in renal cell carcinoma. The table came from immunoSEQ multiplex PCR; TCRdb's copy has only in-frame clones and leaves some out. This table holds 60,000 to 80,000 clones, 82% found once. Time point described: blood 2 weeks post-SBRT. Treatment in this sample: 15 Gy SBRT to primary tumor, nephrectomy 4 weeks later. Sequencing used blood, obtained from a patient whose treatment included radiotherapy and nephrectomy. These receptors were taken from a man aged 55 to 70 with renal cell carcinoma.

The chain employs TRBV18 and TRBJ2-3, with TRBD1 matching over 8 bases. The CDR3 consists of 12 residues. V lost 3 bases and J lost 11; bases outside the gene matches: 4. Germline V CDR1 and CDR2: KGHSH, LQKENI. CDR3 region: CASSPDRAMQYF. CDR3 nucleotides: TGTGCCAGCTCACCGGACAGGGCCATGCAGTATTTT.

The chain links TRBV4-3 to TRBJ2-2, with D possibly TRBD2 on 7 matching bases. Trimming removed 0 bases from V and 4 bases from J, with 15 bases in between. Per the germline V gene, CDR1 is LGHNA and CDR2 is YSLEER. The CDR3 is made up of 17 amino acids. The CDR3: CASSQDTGGVGTGELFF. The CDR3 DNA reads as TGCGCCAGCAGCCAAGACACGGGGGGCGTAGGCACCGGGGAGCTGTTTTTT.

CDR3 in amino acids: CASSEAGTSGSYEQYF. The CDR3 bases are TGTGCCAGCAGTGAAGCTGGGACTAGCGGTTCCTACGAGCAGTACTTC. The V and J genes are TRBV6-1 and TRBJ2-7, with TRBD2 matching over 11 bases. The trim removed 0 bases at V and 1 base at J, leaving 2 bases unmatched. The CDR3 runs 16 residues. Germline V lookup: CDR1 MNHNS, CDR2 SASEGT.

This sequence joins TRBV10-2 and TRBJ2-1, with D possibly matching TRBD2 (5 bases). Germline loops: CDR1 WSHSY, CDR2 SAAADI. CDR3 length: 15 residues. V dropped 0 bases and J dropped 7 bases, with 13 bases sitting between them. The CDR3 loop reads CASSESKGSWNEQFF. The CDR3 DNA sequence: TGCGCCAGCAGTGAGTCGAAAGGGAGTTGGAATGAGCAGTTCTTC.

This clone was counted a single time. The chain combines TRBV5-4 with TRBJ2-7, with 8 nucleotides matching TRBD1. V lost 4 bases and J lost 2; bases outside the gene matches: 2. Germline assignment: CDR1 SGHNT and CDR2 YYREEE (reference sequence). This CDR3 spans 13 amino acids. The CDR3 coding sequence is TGTGCCAGCAGCCTGACAGGGGCCTACGAGCAGTACTTC. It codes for CASSLTGAYEQYF.

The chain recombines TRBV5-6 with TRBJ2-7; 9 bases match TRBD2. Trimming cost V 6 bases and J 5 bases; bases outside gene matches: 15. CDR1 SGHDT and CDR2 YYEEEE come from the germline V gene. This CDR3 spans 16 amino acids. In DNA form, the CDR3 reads TGTGCCAGCACCCCTGCCTTAGCGGGAGAATCGAACGAGCAGTACTTC. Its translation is CASTPALAGESNEQYF.

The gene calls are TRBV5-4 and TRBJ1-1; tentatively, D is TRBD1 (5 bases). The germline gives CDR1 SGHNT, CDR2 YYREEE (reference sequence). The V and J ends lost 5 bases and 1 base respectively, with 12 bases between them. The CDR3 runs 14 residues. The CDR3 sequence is CASRRDGGNTEAFF. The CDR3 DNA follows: TGTGCCAGCAGGCGGGACGGTGGGAACACTGAAGCTTTCTTT.

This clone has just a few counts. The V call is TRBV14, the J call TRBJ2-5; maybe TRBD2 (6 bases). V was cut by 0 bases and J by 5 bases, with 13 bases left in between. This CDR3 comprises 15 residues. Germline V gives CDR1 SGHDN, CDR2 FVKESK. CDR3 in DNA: TGTGCCAGCAGCCAAGAGGGGCTAGCGCATGAGACCCAGTACTTC. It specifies CASSQEGLAHETQYF.

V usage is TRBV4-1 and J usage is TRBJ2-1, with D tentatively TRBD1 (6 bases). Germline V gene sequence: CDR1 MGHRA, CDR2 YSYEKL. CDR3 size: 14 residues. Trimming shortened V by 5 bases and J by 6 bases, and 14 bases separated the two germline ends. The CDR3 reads CASSSLGAVNEQFF. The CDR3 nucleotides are TGCGCCAGCAGCTCCCTGGGGGCCGTCAATGAGCAGTTCTTC.